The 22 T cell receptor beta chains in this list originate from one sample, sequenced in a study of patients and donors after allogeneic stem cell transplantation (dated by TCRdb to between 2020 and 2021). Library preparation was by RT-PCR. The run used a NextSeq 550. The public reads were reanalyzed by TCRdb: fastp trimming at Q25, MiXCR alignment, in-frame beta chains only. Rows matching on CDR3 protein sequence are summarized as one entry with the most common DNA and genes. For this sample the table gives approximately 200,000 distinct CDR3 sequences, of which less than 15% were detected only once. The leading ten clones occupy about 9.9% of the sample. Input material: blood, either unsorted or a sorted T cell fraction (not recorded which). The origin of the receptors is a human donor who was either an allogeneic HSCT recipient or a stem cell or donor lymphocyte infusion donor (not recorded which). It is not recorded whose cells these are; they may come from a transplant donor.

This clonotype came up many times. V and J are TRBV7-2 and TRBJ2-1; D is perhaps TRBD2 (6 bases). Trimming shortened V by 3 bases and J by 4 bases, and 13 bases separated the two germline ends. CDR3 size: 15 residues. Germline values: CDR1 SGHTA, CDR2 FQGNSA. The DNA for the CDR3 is TGTGCCAGCAGCTTGGCGGGGCCAGCGTACAATGAGCAGTTCTTC. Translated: CASSLAGPAYNEQFF.

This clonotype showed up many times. CDR3 nucleotide sequence: TGTGCCAGCAGTTCCGGACGCAAAAGCAATCAGCCCCAGCATTTT. As protein: CASSSGRKSNQPQHF. J is TRBJ1-5 and V is TRBV12-3 or TRBV12-4; no clear D. Trimming stripped 4 bases from V and 1 base from J, with 11 bases between. This CDR3 comprises 15 residues.

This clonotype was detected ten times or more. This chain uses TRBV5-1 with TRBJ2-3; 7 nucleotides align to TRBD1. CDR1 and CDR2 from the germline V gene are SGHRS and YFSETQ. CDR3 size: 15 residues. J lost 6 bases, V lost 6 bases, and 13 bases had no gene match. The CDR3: CASNDRTGAGDTQYF. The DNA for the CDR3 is TGCGCCAGCAACGACCGTACAGGGGCAGGGGATACGCAGTATTTT.

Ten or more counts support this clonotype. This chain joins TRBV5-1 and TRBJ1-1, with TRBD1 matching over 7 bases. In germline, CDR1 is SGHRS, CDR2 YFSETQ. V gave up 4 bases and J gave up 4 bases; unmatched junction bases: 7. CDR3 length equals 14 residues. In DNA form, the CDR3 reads TGCGCCAGCAGCATCCGGACAGGTGGCACTGAAGCTTTCTTT. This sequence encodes CASSIRTGGTEAFF.

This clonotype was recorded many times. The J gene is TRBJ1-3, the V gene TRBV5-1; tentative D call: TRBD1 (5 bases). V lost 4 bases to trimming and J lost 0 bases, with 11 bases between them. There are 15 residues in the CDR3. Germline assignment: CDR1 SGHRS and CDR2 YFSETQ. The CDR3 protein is CASSRNGASGNTIYF. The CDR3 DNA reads TGCGCCAGCAGCCGGAACGGGGCCTCTGGAAACACCATATATTTT.

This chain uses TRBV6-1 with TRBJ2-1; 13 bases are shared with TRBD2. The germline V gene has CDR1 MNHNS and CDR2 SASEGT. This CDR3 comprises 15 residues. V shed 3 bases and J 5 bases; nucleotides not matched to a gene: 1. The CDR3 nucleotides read TGTGCCAGCAGTGAGGGACTAGCGGGAAACAATGAGCAGTTCTTC. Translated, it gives CASSEGLAGNNEQFF.

CDR3 bases: TGTGCCAGCAGCTTAGTACTTCGAGGTGTCCAGTACCAAGAGACCCAGTACTTC. Its protein is CASSLVLRGVQYQETQYF. V and J are TRBV7-8 and TRBJ2-5; D remains ambiguous. In germline, CDR1 is SGHVS, CDR2 FQNEAQ. Trimming shortened V by 1 base and J by 0 bases, and 18 bases separated the two germline ends. This CDR3 spans 18 amino acids.

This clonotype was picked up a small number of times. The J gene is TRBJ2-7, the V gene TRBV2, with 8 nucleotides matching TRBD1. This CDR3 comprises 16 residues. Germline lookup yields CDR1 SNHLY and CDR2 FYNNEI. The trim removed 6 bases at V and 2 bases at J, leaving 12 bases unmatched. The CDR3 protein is CASSTRPTGDTYEQYF. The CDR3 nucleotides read TGTGCCAGCAGCACTAGACCGACAGGGGACACCTACGAGCAGTACTTC.

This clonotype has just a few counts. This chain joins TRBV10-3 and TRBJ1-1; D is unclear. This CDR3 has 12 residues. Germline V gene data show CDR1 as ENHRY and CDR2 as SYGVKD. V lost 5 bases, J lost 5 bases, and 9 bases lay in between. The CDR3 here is CAISSRRTEAFF. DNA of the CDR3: TGTGCCATCAGTTCTAGGCGGACTGAAGCTTTCTTT.

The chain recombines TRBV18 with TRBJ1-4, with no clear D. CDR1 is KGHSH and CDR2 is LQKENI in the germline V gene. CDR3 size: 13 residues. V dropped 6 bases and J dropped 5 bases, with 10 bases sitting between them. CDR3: CASSPARNEKLFF. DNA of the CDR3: TGTGCCAGCTCCCCAGCCAGGAATGAAAAACTGTTTTTT.

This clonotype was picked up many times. DNA of the CDR3: TGCGCCAGCAGCTTGGGCCGGGGGAGAGATACGCAGTATTTT. As protein: CASSLGRGRDTQYF. This chain links TRBV5-1 with TRBJ2-3; D may be TRBD2 (6 bases). CDR1 and CDR2 from the germline V gene are SGHRS and YFSETQ. V gave up 0 bases and J gave up 5 bases, with 10 bases separating them. This CDR3 comprises 14 residues.

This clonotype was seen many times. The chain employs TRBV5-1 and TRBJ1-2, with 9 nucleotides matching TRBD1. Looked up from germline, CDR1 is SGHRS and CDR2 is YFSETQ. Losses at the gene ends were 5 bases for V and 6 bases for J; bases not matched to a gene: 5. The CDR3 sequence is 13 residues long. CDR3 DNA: TGCGCCAGCAGGAGGGACAGGGCCGATGGCTACACCTTC. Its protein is CASRRDRADGYTF.

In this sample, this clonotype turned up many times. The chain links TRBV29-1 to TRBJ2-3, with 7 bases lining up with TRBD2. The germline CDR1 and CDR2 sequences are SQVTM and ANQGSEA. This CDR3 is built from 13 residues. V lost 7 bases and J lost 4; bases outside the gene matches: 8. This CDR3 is CSGGGGMADTQYF. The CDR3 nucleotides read TGCAGCGGAGGCGGGGGAATGGCAGATACGCAGTATTTT.

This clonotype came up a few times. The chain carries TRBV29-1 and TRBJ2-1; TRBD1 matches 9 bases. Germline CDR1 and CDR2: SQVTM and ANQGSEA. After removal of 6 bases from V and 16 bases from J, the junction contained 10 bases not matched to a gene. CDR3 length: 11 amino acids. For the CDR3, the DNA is TGCAGCGTCGCAGACAGGGGGGAGCGTTTCTTC. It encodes CSVADRGERFF.

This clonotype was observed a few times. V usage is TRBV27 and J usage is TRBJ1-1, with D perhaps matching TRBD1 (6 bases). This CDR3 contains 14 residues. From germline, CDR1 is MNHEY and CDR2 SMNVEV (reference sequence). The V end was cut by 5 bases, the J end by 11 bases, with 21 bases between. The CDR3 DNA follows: TGTGCCAGCAGTCCGCAGGGGTTTGGGGGGAGGGCTTTCTTT. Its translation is CASSPQGFGGRAFF.

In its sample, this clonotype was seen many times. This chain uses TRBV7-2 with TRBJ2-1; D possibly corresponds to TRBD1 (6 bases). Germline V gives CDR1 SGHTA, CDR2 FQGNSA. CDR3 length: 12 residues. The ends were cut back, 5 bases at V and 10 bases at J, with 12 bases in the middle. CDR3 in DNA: TGTGCCAGCAGCGTGTTGAGGGGGGAGCAGTTCTTC. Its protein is CASSVLRGEQFF.

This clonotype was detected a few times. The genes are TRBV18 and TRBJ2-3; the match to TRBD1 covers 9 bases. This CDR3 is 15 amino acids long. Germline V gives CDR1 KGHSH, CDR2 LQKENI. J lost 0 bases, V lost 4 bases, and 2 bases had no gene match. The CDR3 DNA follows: TGTGCCAGCTCACTGGGACAGGGAAGCACAGATACGCAGTATTTT. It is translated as CASSLGQGSTDTQYF.

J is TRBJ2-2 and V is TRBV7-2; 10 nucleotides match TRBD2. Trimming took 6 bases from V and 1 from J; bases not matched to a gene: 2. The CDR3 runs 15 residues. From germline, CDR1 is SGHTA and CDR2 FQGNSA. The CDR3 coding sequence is TGTGCCAGCAGTTGGACTAGCGGGAACACCGGGGAGCTGTTTTTT. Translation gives CASSWTSGNTGELFF.

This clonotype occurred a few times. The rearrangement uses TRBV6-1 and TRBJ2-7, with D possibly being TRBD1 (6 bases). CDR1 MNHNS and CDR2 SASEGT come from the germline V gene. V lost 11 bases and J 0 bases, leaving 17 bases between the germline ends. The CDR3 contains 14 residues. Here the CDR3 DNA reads TGTGCCGGTGGATTTGGACAGCCCTCCTACGAGCAGTACTTC. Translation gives CAGGFGQPSYEQYF.

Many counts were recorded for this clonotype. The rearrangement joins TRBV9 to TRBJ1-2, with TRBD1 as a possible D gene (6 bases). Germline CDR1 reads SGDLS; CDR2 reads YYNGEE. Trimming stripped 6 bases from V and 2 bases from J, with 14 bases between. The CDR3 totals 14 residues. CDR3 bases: TGTGCCAGCACCCCGCGGGACACCAACTATGGCTACACCTTC. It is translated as CASTPRDTNYGYTF.

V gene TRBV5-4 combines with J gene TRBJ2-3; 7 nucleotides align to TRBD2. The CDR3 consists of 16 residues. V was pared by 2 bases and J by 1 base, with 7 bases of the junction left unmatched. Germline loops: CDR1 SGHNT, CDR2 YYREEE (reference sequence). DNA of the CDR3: TGTGCCAGCAGCTTCGGCGGGAGAGGGGGCACAGATACGCAGTATTTT. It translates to CASSFGGRGGTDTQYF.

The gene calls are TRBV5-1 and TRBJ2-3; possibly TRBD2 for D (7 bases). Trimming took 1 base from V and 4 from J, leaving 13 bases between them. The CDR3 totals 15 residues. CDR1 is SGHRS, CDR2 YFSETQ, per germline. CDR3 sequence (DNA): TGCGCCAGCAGCTTGCGGGGGGCGTTCGCAGATACGCAGTATTTT. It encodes CASSLRGAFADTQYF.